The sequence of this T cell receptor (beta chain) was determined in a study of blood T cell repertoires in COVID-19 (dated by TCRdb to between 2020 and 2021). Regarding the research as a whole: Samples covering the acute and convalescent phases of COVID-19 were provided by collaborators in the United States, Italy and Spain. The prospective study material was composed of cDNA or gDNA derived from T cells, B-cell-depleted T cells, or PBMCs. Deeply sampled blood TCRbeta repertoires from subjects exposed to, actively infected with, or recovered from COVID-19 were included in the dataset. The repertoires were released in a freely available public database meant as a resource for research on the immune response to SARS-CoV-2. Samples were obtained from the ongoing ImmuneRACE study (first 160 participants) and from some 1,200 subjects provided by 6 global collaborators. A de-identified subject ID, COVID-19 status, age in years and sex were almost always included in the sample metadata. HLA class I and class II types, where available, came from metadata supplied by the sample provider rather than from assay-based typing. Study-wide findings and limitations: The amount of clinical and demographic metadata varied by source and participant and was provided uncurated.

With respect to this clone: This receptor's antigen is unknown. No base quality information exists; no much larger clone differs at one position.

Collaborating institutions collected whole blood in K2EDTA tubes following their own protocols. Collaborator samples were shipped for TCRbeta analysis as frozen whole blood, isolated PBMCs, or DNA extracted from either sample type. TCRbeta CDR3 regions were amplified from genomic DNA by means of the immunoSEQ Assay, a bias-controlled multiplex PCR. The study's own analysis went as follows. The number of nucleated cells in each sample was estimated from the amplification of reference gene primers within the assay. To quantify the absolute abundance of each unique TCRbeta CDR3 rearrangement, sequence reads were collapsed and filtered. Productive Simpson clonality was computed per sample as the square root of Simpson's diversity index over productive rearrangements. The source is immuneACCESS, and TCRdb retained only in-frame sequences with V and J called. Part of the clones is not carried over; for the studies checked, unresolved V genes explain less than half of this, and the remainder is unexplained. That table furnishes V, J and clone size, whereas the DNA furnished D and trimming. Within this sample are approximately 140,000 clones, with about 80% of them counted one time only. Over 15% of the sample goes to the ten largest clones.

Reading from cysteine to phenylalanine, the CDR3 counts 13 amino acids. Solely the CDR3 DNA is kept, with 39 bases framed from the first base. V was cut back by 5 bases and J by 1 base, leaving a gap of 8 bases between them. In the germline V gene (reference sequence), CDR1 corresponds to WNHNN and CDR2 to SYGVQD. This clonotype was sampled from a man aged 50-60 years with acute or convalescent COVID-19. This chain joins TRBV10-1 to TRBJ1-1; the D gene is not confidently resolved. The sample consisted of peripheral blood. The CDR3 protein is CASSPPGNTEAFF. The sequence in DNA is TGCGCCAGCAGTCCACCAGGGAACACTGAAGCTTTCTTT.